Listed here are 23 T cell receptor beta chains from one sample, sequenced in a study of shared clonotypes between healthy human individuals. Measured with immunoSEQ multiplex PCR; TCRdb has only the in-frame clones, and not every one. The repertoire has around 600,000 clones, 95% to 98% of them found once; the top ten carry 0.057%. The sequenced material came from naive CD4+ T cells sorted from blood. Subset of the sample: CD45RA+ positively selected. The receptor set was obtained from a woman aged 25 to 39 in good health.

This chain joins TRBV5-6 and TRBJ2-7, with 11 positions matching TRBD2. J was trimmed by 5 bases and V by 3 bases; bases with no gene match: 7. The CDR3 covers 15 residues. CDR1 is SGHDT and CDR2 is YYEEEE in the germline V gene. The chain's CDR3 is CASSSRLAGINEQYF. Here the CDR3 DNA reads TGTGCCAGCAGCTCCCGACTAGCGGGAATCAACGAGCAGTACTTC.

CDR3 sequence reads: CARQSVASDEQFF. The CDR3, as DNA: TGTGCCAGGCAGAGTGTGGCGTCCGATGAGCAGTTCTTC. The V call is TRBV19, the J call TRBJ2-1, with D unclear. The CDR3 consists of 13 residues. Per germline, CDR1 LNHDA and CDR2 SQIVND (reference sequence). V was clipped by 9 bases and J by 8 bases, with 17 bases between them.

The chain has TRBV5-4 and TRBJ1-1; D is possibly TRBD1 (6 bases). The germline V and J ends were trimmed by 1 base and 4 bases, with 11 bases remaining between them. The germline gives CDR1 SGHNT, CDR2 YYREEE (reference sequence). There are 14 residues in the CDR3. CDR3 sequence reads: CASSLNRAFTEAFF. As DNA, the CDR3 is TGTGCCAGCAGCTTGAACAGGGCGTTCACTGAAGCTTTCTTT.

The V call is TRBV2, the J call TRBJ2-7, with 10 bases that match TRBD1. The J segment lost 0 bases and the V segment lost 2 bases, leaving 10 bases of the junction unmatched. CDR1 is SNHLY, CDR2 FYNNEI, per germline. The CDR3 spans 18 residues. The chain's CDR3 is CASSERAGGQGSSYEQYF. DNA of the CDR3: TGTGCCAGCAGTGAACGCGCCGGGGGACAGGGGAGCTCCTACGAGCAGTACTTC.

The CDR3 nucleotides read TGTGCCAGCAGTTTATCCCGACCCTACGAGCAGTACTTC. Translated: CASSLSRPYEQYF. This chain connects TRBV6-5 to TRBJ2-5; D is undetermined. The J call is doubtful: the DNA matches TRBJ2-7 better. CDR3 length equals 13 residues. The V gene's germline CDR1 is MNHEY and CDR2 SVGAGI.

J is TRBJ1-1 and V is TRBV28; TRBD1 might be the D (6 bases). Trimming removed 3 bases from V and 7 bases from J, with 12 bases in between. Per germline, CDR1 MDHEN and CDR2 SYDVKM. The CDR3 covers 13 residues. The chain's CDR3 is CASSFSGTLEAFF. The CDR3 coding sequence is TGTGCCAGCAGTTTCTCCGGGACACTTGAAGCTTTCTTT.

This sequence joins TRBV7-8 and TRBJ2-1, with TRBD1 matching 7 bases. Trimming took 2 bases from V and 6 from J; bases not matched to a gene: 10. Germline V gene sequence: CDR1 SGHVS, CDR2 FQNEAQ. This CDR3 is 16 amino acids long. This CDR3 reads CASSLKGQWVSNEQFF. The CDR3 DNA sequence: TGTGCCAGCAGCTTAAAGGGACAGTGGGTTTCCAATGAGCAGTTCTTC.

The CDR3 protein is CASSLLAVSTDTQYF. The CDR3 region has the DNA TGTGCCAGCAGCCTACTAGCGGTTAGCACAGATACGCAGTATTTT. The chain links TRBV5-6 to TRBJ2-3; TRBD2 agrees at 8 bases. Germline CDR1 is SGHDT and CDR2 is YYEEEE. The CDR3 is 15 amino acids. V was clipped by 4 bases and J by 0 bases; unmatched bases: 4.

The rearrangement uses TRBV5-1 and TRBJ1-2; 7 nucleotides agree with TRBD1. The CDR3 covers 13 residues. Germline V CDR1 and CDR2: SGHRS, YFSETQ. The trim removed 5 bases at V and 5 bases at J, leaving 6 bases unmatched. CDR3 DNA sequence: TGCGCCAGCAGGGGGACAGAGACATATGGCTACACCTTC. Translation: CASRGTETYGYTF.

The CDR3 is CASSAQRVAYNEQFF. The DNA of the CDR3 is TGTGCCAGCAGTGCCCAGCGGGTCGCCTACAATGAGCAGTTCTTC. The V and J genes are TRBV6-1 and TRBJ2-1; tentative D call: TRBD2 (6 bases). The CDR3 loop spans 15 amino acids. Germline loops: CDR1 MNHNS, CDR2 SASEGT. V lost 4 bases and J lost 2, with 12 bases in between.

The rearrangement joins TRBV7-3 to TRBJ2-1; 11 bases line up with TRBD2. CDR1 is SGHTA and CDR2 is FQGTGA in the germline V gene. The ends lost 1 base at V and 10 bases at J; junction bases unmatched: 3. This CDR3 comprises 14 residues. The CDR3 DNA is TGTGCCAGCAGCTTAAGCCTAGCGGGGGGAGAGCAGTTCTTC. Translating gives CASSLSLAGGEQFF.

The chain recombines TRBV28 with TRBJ1-5; D may be TRBD1 (6 bases). The length of the CDR3 is 15 residues. Trimming left V 2 bases short and J 0 bases short, with 8 bases between. CDR1 is MDHEN, CDR2 SYDVKM, per germline. The CDR3: CASSLQGTSNQPQHF. As DNA, the CDR3 is TGTGCCAGCAGTTTACAGGGGACTAGCAATCAGCCCCAGCATTTT.

This clone was seen only once. The chain has TRBV7-9 and TRBJ1-1; 7 positions match TRBD1. Germline V gene sequence: CDR1 SEHNR, CDR2 FQNEAQ (reference sequence). The junction had 4 bases not matched to a gene; V was cut back by 6 bases and J by 6 bases. The CDR3 is made up of 12 amino acids. The CDR3 here is CASRLQGSEAFF. In DNA form, the CDR3 reads TGTGCCAGCAGGCTACAGGGGTCTGAAGCTTTCTTT.

The V gene is TRBV27, the J gene TRBJ2-7, with 7 positions matching TRBD2. Germline CDR1 is MNHEY and CDR2 is SMNVEV (reference sequence). The V and J ends lost 5 bases and 4 bases, in that order; junction bases with no gene match: 8. The CDR3 contains 14 residues. CDR3 amino acids: CASSPGGRAYEQYF. The DNA for the CDR3 is TGTGCCAGCAGTCCTGGTGGGAGGGCGTACGAGCAGTACTTC.

The rearrangement links TRBV5-8 to TRBJ1-1; tentatively, D is TRBD1 (5 bases). Germline CDR1 SGHTS, CDR2 YDEGEE. The V and J ends lost 4 bases and 10 bases respectively, with 23 bases between them. The CDR3 contains 15 residues. This CDR3 is CASSLGIPGLYGAFF. CDR3 DNA: TGTGCCAGCAGCCTTGGAATCCCAGGGTTGTACGGAGCTTTCTTT.

The chain has TRBV19 and TRBJ1-5; D is unresolved. Between the trimmed V and J ends, which lost 8 bases and 0 bases, there was a span of 8 bases. Per germline, CDR1 LNHDA and CDR2 SQIVND (reference sequence). CDR3 size: 13 residues. The CDR3 sequence is CASGINSNQPQHF. For the CDR3, the DNA is TGTGCCAGTGGAATTAATAGCAATCAGCCCCAGCATTTT.

This rearrangement joins TRBV28 to TRBJ2-1, with 9 nucleotides matching TRBD2. The germline gives CDR1 MDHEN, CDR2 SYDVKM. The CDR3 runs to 16 residues. Unmatched junction bases numbered 6, after V lost 1 base and J lost 5 bases. The CDR3, as DNA: TGTGCCAGCAGTTTATTTTTAGCGGGAGAGGACAATGAGCAGTTCTTC. Translated: CASSLFLAGEDNEQFF.

The chain carries TRBV6-1 and TRBJ2-3, with D possibly matching TRBD2 (6 bases). V was pared by 4 bases and J by 3 bases, with 17 bases between. CDR1 and CDR2 from the germline V gene are MNHNS and SASEGT. The CDR3 consists of 16 residues. The CDR3 sequence is CASSARTTGKTDTQYF. In DNA form, the CDR3 reads TGTGCCAGCAGTGCCCGGACTACCGGTAAAACAGATACGCAGTATTTT.

This rearrangement joins TRBV7-9 to TRBJ2-3, with unresolved D. The CDR3 loop spans 11 amino acids. CDR1 is SEHNR, CDR2 FQNEAQ, per germline (reference sequence). V was cut by 4 bases and J by 6 bases, with 5 bases left in between. The CDR3 DNA follows: TGTGCCAGCAGCTCGAAGGATACGCAGTATTTT. Translation: CASSSKDTQYF.

The J gene is TRBJ1-2, the V gene TRBV28, with 7 bases lining up with TRBD1. V was pared by 8 bases and J by 4 bases, with 1 base of the junction left unmatched. CDR1 MDHEN and CDR2 SYDVKM come from the germline V gene. CDR3 size: 11 residues. CDR3 protein: CASGTVYGYTF. The CDR3 nucleotides read TGTGCCAGCGGGACAGTCTATGGCTACACCTTC.

The chain employs TRBV29-1 and TRBJ2-1; no clear D gene. The CDR3 extends over 11 amino acids. CDR1 SQVTM and CDR2 ANQGSEA come from the germline V gene. V was cut by 4 bases and J by 10 bases, with 11 bases left in between. In DNA form, the CDR3 reads TGCAGCGTTGTTGACGTTCGAGAGCAGTTCTTC. It translates to CSVVDVREQFF.

The chain is built from TRBV5-4 and TRBJ2-7; TRBD1 matches at 9 bases. The CDR3 totals 15 residues. J was trimmed by 4 bases and V by 2 bases; bases with no gene match: 7. Looked up from germline, CDR1 is SGHNT and CDR2 is YYREEE (reference sequence). The CDR3 DNA reads as TGTGCCAGCAGCTTAAAGACAGGGGGATTATACGAGCAGTACTTC. This codes for CASSLKTGGLYEQYF. Full variable domain (missing parts from reference TRBV5-4 and TRBJ2-7): ETGVTQSPTHLIKTRGQQVTLRCSSQSGHNTVSWYQQALGQGPQFIFQYYREEENGRGNFPPRFSGLQFPNYSSELNVNALELDDSALYLCASSLKTGGLYEQYFGPGTRLTVT.

The rearrangement joins TRBV19 to TRBJ1-5; TRBD1 matches at 9 bases. Looked up from germline, CDR1 is LNHDA and CDR2 is SQIVND (reference sequence). V lost 3 bases and J lost 10; bases outside the gene matches: 10. The CDR3 contains 15 residues. CDR3 region: CASSIYWTGEEPQHF. CDR3 DNA sequence: TGTGCCAGTAGTATCTACTGGACAGGGGAAGAACCCCAGCATTTT.